One and the same sample provided the 21 T cell receptor beta chains below, sequenced in a study of Ad26.COV2.S vaccination and SARS-CoV-2 variants. Produced via immunoSEQ multiplex PCR; TCRdb's table is partial and in-frame only. The sample has roughly 410,000 clones; around four fifths are singletons. Regarding treatment: around 19 received Ad26.COV2.S at low or high dose, single or two shots; roughly five received placebo; per-sample allocation not given. Sample collection was performed on day 63 after the first vaccine or placebo injection. The source material was peripheral blood, sampled in a trial of Ad26.COV2.S vaccine versus placebo. All receptors derive from a person between 18 and 65 years old who received the Ad26.COV2.S COVID-19 vaccine or a placebo.

The chain links TRBV25-1 to TRBJ1-2; TRBD1 might be the D (6 bases). The CDR3 is 13 residues long. Germline V lookup: CDR1 MGHDK, CDR2 SYGVNS. Trimming cost V 11 bases and J 6 bases, with 19 bases left between them. The CDR3 is CAAGGAGSDGYTF. The CDR3 DNA is TGTGCCGCGGGGGGGGCAGGGTCCGATGGCTACACCTTC.

The CDR3 spells CASSAGSNYGYTF. The CDR3 bases are TGTGCCAGCAGTGCGGGGTCTAACTATGGCTACACCTTC. V and J are TRBV28 and TRBJ1-2; D is unclear. The length of the CDR3 is 13 residues. The germline CDR1 and CDR2 sequences are MDHEN and SYDVKM. Trimming pared 5 bases from V and 0 bases from J, leaving 7 bases between.

This clone was found once. The chain employs TRBV6-5 and TRBJ1-5; 8 nucleotides align to TRBD1. J was trimmed by 7 bases and V by 6 bases; bases with no gene match: 5. CDR1 is MNHEY and CDR2 is SVGAGI in the germline V gene. The CDR3 runs 13 residues. Here the CDR3 DNA reads TGTGCCAGCAGCCCGGACAGGGACCAGCCCCAGCATTTT. Its protein product is CASSPDRDQPQHF.

This chain joins TRBV9 and TRBJ2-5, with TRBD2 identical over 12 bases. The CDR3 runs to 18 residues. The ends lost 3 bases at V and 2 bases at J; junction bases unmatched: 11. Germline assignment: CDR1 SGDLS and CDR2 YYNGEE. CDR3 region: CASSEGAGLAGRQETQYF. The DNA of the CDR3 is TGTGCCAGCAGCGAGGGGGCTGGACTAGCGGGAAGGCAAGAGACCCAGTACTTC. The full variable domain, its missing parts supplied by reference TRBV9 and TRBJ2-5, is DSGVTQTPKHLITATGQRVTLRCSPRSGDLSVYWYQQSLDQGLQFLIQYYNGEERAKGNILERFSAQQFPDLHSELNLSSLELGDSALYFCASSEGAGLAGRQETQYFGPGTRLLVL.

The chain links TRBV3-1 (or the pseudogene TRBV3-2) to TRBJ2-1; 12 nucleotides line up with TRBD2. The V gene's germline CDR1 is LGHDT and CDR2 YNNKEL (reference sequence). After removal of 4 bases from V and 9 bases from J, the junction contained 13 bases not matched to a gene. This CDR3 is 17 amino acids long. This CDR3 reads CASSRRTWTSGMGEQFF. The CDR3 DNA reads as TGTGCCAGCAGCCGGCGCACCTGGACTAGCGGGATGGGTGAGCAGTTCTTC.

The chain uses TRBV11-2 and TRBJ2-4, with D tentatively TRBD2 (6 bases). CDR3 size: 16 residues. V was pared by 3 bases and J by 7 bases, with 19 bases between. Per germline, CDR1 SGHAT and CDR2 FQNNGV. For the CDR3, the DNA is TGTGCCAGCAGCTTGGGCCTTATGCTAGGAGGGAACATTCAGTACTTC. This codes for CASSLGLMLGGNIQYF.

This clone was detected only a few times. The CDR3 DNA reads TGTGCCTGGAGTTTCTTGATCCAAGGAAGTGCTTTCTTT. Its protein product is CAWSFLIQGSAFF. The rearrangement links TRBV30 to TRBJ1-1, with no clear D. Trimming removed 2 bases at V and 11 bases at J, with 18 bases between. This CDR3 contains 13 residues. Germline CDR1 is GTSNPN and CDR2 is SVGIG (reference sequence).

The V gene is TRBV14, the J gene TRBJ1-4; maybe TRBD1 (6 bases). Germline loops: CDR1 SGHDN, CDR2 FVKESK. Deletions cut 3 bases from V and 7 bases from J, with 15 bases between. This CDR3 region has 15 residues. This chain's CDR3 is CASSHRLAGAEKLFF. The CDR3 nucleotides are TGTGCCAGCAGCCATCGTCTCGCGGGGGCTGAAAAACTGTTTTTT.

The rearrangement uses TRBV18 and TRBJ1-6, with 7 bases lining up with TRBD1. The germline V gene has CDR1 KGHSH and CDR2 LQKENI. With 3 bases clipped from V and 2 bases from J, the junction kept 7 bases outside the gene matches. The CDR3 consists of 17 residues. The CDR3 spells CASSPTGKGPYNSPLHF. The DNA of the CDR3 is TGTGCCAGCTCACCGACAGGGAAAGGGCCCTATAATTCACCCCTCCACTTT.

V gene TRBV30 combines with J gene TRBJ2-5; 7 bases map to TRBD2. The CDR3 has 15 residues. Trimming at V came to 0 bases and at J to 7 bases, leaving 11 bases not matched to a gene. The V gene's germline CDR1 is GTSNPN and CDR2 SVGIG (reference sequence). CDR3 DNA sequence: TGTGCCTGGAGTGTAGGGGCGGCGGGAGTGGGGACCCAGTACTTC. Its protein product is CAWSVGAAGVGTQYF.

The chain couples TRBV29-1 to TRBJ2-3, with TRBD2 matching 7 bases. V gave up 6 bases and J gave up 1 base; unmatched junction bases: 4. The CDR3 extends over 13 amino acids. Germline V gene data show CDR1 as SQVTM and CDR2 as ANQGSEA. The CDR3 region has the DNA TGCAGCGTACGCGGGAGAGGCACAGATACGCAGTATTTT. Its protein product is CSVRGRGTDTQYF.

The J gene is TRBJ2-5, the V gene TRBV19; 8 bases are shared with TRBD1. This CDR3 spans 14 amino acids. Germline V gene data show CDR1 as LNHDA and CDR2 as SQIVND (reference sequence). V lost 3 bases, J lost 4 bases, and 4 bases stayed unmatched. The CDR3 reads CASSIFGQGETQYF. CDR3 nucleotides: TGTGCCAGTAGTATCTTCGGACAGGGAGAGACCCAGTACTTC.

This clone was seen only a few times. The chain uses TRBV9 and TRBJ1-1; TRBD1 aligns across 8 bases. The CDR3 is 15 amino acids. The germline gives CDR1 SGDLS, CDR2 YYNGEE. The V segment lost 3 bases and the J segment 4 bases; nucleotides outside the gene matches: 8. This chain's CDR3 is CASSATVTGVTEAFF. The DNA of the CDR3 is TGTGCCAGCAGCGCGACCGTGACAGGGGTCACTGAAGCTTTCTTT.

The chain combines TRBV7-9 with TRBJ2-7; possible D gene TRBD2, 7 bases. V gave up 6 bases and J gave up 4 bases, with 25 bases separating them. The CDR3 contains 17 residues. The V gene's germline CDR1 is SEHNR and CDR2 FQNEAQ (reference sequence). CDR3 sequence reads: CASSPHQGGRASYEQYF. The CDR3 coding sequence is TGTGCCAGCAGTCCTCATCAAGGGGGGAGGGCCTCTTACGAGCAGTACTTC.

This clone was found a few times. The sample holds other DNA sequences that translate to the same CDR3. The chain uses TRBV7-9 and TRBJ1-2; 8 nucleotides align to TRBD1. Germline lookup yields CDR1 SEHNR and CDR2 FQNEAQ (reference sequence). The CDR3 contains 12 residues. The ends lost 4 bases at V and 7 bases at J; junction bases unmatched: 2. CDR3 nucleotide sequence: TGTGCCAGCAGCTCGACAGGGGCTGGCTACACCTTC. Translation gives CASSSTGAGYTF.

The gene calls are TRBV5-5 and TRBJ2-7, with TRBD1 as a possible D gene (5 bases). The V end lost 2 bases, the J end lost 6 bases, and 18 bases lay between the germline ends. Germline CDR1 is SGHKS and CDR2 is YYEKEE (reference sequence). CDR3 length equals 15 residues. The CDR3 coding sequence is TGTGCCAGCAGCTTTCCCCAGGGCAGCTCAGGCGAGCAGTACTTC. Translation gives CASSFPQGSSGEQYF.

The V call is TRBV19, the J call TRBJ2-5; the match to TRBD2 covers 8 bases. Germline CDR1 and CDR2: LNHDA and SQIVND (reference sequence). The CDR3 length is 18 residues. The V segment lost 2 bases and the J segment 5 bases; nucleotides outside the gene matches: 16. The CDR3 bases are TGTGCCAGTAGTATACGCCTCGTTTGGCGGGAGGTGGTGGAGACCCAGTACTTC. This translates into CASSIRLVWREVVETQYF.

V and J are TRBV5-5 and TRBJ2-1, with TRBD1 matching over 8 bases. Germline assignment: CDR1 SGHKS and CDR2 YYEKEE (reference sequence). This CDR3 has 16 amino acids. With V trimmed by 1 base and J by 7 bases, 10 bases remained unmatched. In nucleotides, the CDR3 is TGTGCCAGCAGCTTGTTTTTGCTCGGACAGGGTAATGAGCAGTTCTTC. Translated: CASSLFLLGQGNEQFF.

CDR3 DNA sequence: TGCGCCAGCAAAGTCGGGGCAGGGGGCGACTATGGCTACACCTTC. Protein product: CASKVGAGGDYGYTF. The gene calls are TRBV5-1 and TRBJ1-2; 8 nucleotides line up with TRBD1. CDR3 length: 15 amino acids. With 6 bases clipped from V and 3 bases from J, the junction kept 10 bases outside the gene matches. Germline CDR1 reads SGHRS; CDR2 reads YFSETQ. Together with reference TRBV5-1 and TRBJ1-2, the CDR3 gives the full variable domain: KAGVTQTPRYLIKTRGQQVTLSCSPISGHRSVSWYQQTPGQGLQFLFEYFSETQRNKGNFPGRFSGRQFSNSRSEMNVSTLELGDSALYLCASKVGAGGDYGYTFGSGTRLTVV.

This clone was recorded only once. V and J are TRBV6-5 and TRBJ1-2; TRBD1 agrees at 7 bases. Germline V gene lookup returns CDR1 MNHEY and CDR2 SVGAGI. V dropped 6 bases and J dropped 6; count of bases not matched to a gene: 7. The CDR3 is 13 amino acids. In DNA form, the CDR3 reads TGTGCCAGCAGCCCGACAGGGAGAGATGGCTACACCTTC. Translated: CASSPTGRDGYTF.

This sequence joins TRBV4-1 and TRBJ2-2, with 10 bases fitting TRBD1. CDR3 length equals 18 residues. Germline CDR1 reads MGHRA; CDR2 reads YSYEKL. The junction had 9 bases not matched to a gene; V was cut back by 0 bases and J by 5 bases. CDR3 in DNA: TGCGCCAGCAGCCAAGACTTATCGGGACAGGGGAGTACCGGGGAGCTGTTTTTT. Translated, it gives CASSQDLSGQGSTGELFF.